The 23 T cell receptor beta chains presented below share a single source sample, sequenced in a study of cytomegalovirus exposure and HLA in healthy donors. The primer mix had 60 Vbeta and 13 Jbeta primers. Repertoires were generated with immunoSEQ multiplex PCR, while TCRdb's copy carries only in-frame clones and drops some. Seen here are tens of thousands of clones, around three fifths observed once, and the top ten hold approximately 15%. The source material was PBMCs. Receptors originate from a woman aged 40 to 55 in good health and CMV-seropositive.

The gene calls are TRBV7-2 and TRBJ2-7, with D possibly being TRBD1 (6 bases). CDR3 length: 13 residues. Trimming left V 1 base short and J 6 bases short, with 10 bases between. Germline lookup yields CDR1 SGHTA and CDR2 FQGNSA. The CDR3 sequence is CASSLERGSEQYF. The CDR3 nucleotides are TGTGCCAGCAGCTTAGAAAGGGGGAGCGAGCAGTACTTC.

This clone was observed a few times. The V call is TRBV18, the J call TRBJ1-4; D is perhaps TRBD1 (5 bases). Germline lookup yields CDR1 KGHSH and CDR2 LQKENI. This CDR3 is built from 15 residues. Trimming removed 3 bases from V and 7 bases from J, with 15 bases in between. CDR3 amino acids: CASSPVQEGTEKLFF. The CDR3 bases are TGTGCCAGCTCACCGGTACAGGAGGGTACTGAAAAACTGTTTTTT.

The rearrangement links TRBV7-8 to TRBJ2-5, with TRBD2 as a possible D gene (5 bases). Matching the DNA end better, TRBJ2-7 makes the J call doubtful. Germline V gene sequence: CDR1 SGHVS, CDR2 FQNEAQ. The CDR3 has 15 amino acids. The CDR3 DNA reads as TGTGCCAGCAGCTTATATTTACGGGAACCCTACGAGCAGTACTTC. It codes for CASSLYLREPYEQYF.

V is TRBV28 and J is TRBJ1-4; maybe TRBD1 (5 bases). V was trimmed by 5 bases and J by 8 bases, leaving 24 bases between them. CDR3 length: 17 amino acids. The V gene's germline CDR1 is MDHEN and CDR2 SYDVKM. CDR3 nucleotide sequence: TGTGCCAGCAGTACTTTCTCAACAGGCAGGGTTGGCGAAAAACTGTTTTTT. Translation gives CASSTFSTGRVGEKLFF.

The CDR3 nucleotides read TGTGCCAGCACCCCCGCTAGCGGGAGTAGGGAGACCCAGTACTTC. This gives the protein CASTPASGSRETQYF. This chain joins TRBV28 and TRBJ2-5, with TRBD2 matching 10 bases. V lost 7 bases, J lost 5 bases, and 10 bases stayed unmatched. Per the germline V gene, CDR1 is MDHEN and CDR2 is SYDVKM. The length of the CDR3 is 15 residues.

This clone was counted between two and nine times. The gene calls are TRBV4-3 and TRBJ2-2; D call uncertain. Germline lookup yields CDR1 LGHNA and CDR2 YSLEER. Deletions cut 0 bases from V and 3 bases from J, with 11 bases between. The CDR3 has 16 residues. CDR3 nucleotide sequence: TGCGCCAGCAGCCAAGAGGTTAGACACTACACCGGGGAGCTGTTTTTT. Translating gives CASSQEVRHYTGELFF.

This rearrangement joins TRBV4-1 to TRBJ2-1; D gene ambiguous. The germline V and J ends were trimmed by 3 bases and 0 bases, with 12 bases remaining between them. Germline V lookup: CDR1 MGHRA, CDR2 YSYEKL. CDR3 length: 16 residues. The CDR3 DNA sequence: TGCGCCAGCAGCCACATTTCCTCGAGCTCCTACAATGAGCAGTTCTTC. Translating gives CASSHISSSSYNEQFF.

This rearrangement joins TRBV27 to TRBJ1-5, with D maybe TRBD1 (6 bases). Trimming removed 9 bases from V and 3 bases from J, with 18 bases in between. From germline, CDR1 is MNHEY and CDR2 SMNVEV (reference sequence). The CDR3 loop spans 15 amino acids. The DNA for the CDR3 is TGTGCCAGTACCGCGCAGGGGATACCCAATCAGCCCCAGCATTTT. Its protein product is CASTAQGIPNQPQHF.

In this sample, this clone turned up a few times. The genes are TRBV28 and TRBJ2-1, with no clear D. Germline V gene lookup returns CDR1 MDHEN and CDR2 SYDVKM. The V and J ends lost 5 bases and 7 bases respectively, with 6 bases between them. This CDR3 has 11 residues. The chain's CDR3 is CASSTENEQFF. CDR3 nucleotides: TGTGCCAGCAGTACGGAGAATGAGCAGTTCTTC.

The V gene is TRBV30, the J gene TRBJ2-2; 11 bases agree with TRBD2. Germline assignment: CDR1 GTSNPN and CDR2 SVGIG (reference sequence). V lost 3 bases, J lost 4 bases, and 4 bases stayed unmatched. This CDR3 spans 15 amino acids. The CDR3 here is CAWRTTSGSTGELFF. As DNA, the CDR3 is TGTGCCTGGAGGACCACTAGCGGGAGCACCGGGGAGCTGTTTTTT.

This clone has a handful of counts. The V gene is TRBV7-9, the J gene TRBJ2-5; 10 bases fit TRBD2. V gave up 2 bases and J gave up 5 bases; unmatched junction bases: 8. CDR1 is SEHNR and CDR2 is FQNEAQ in the germline V gene (reference sequence). This CDR3 spans 16 amino acids. The CDR3 coding sequence is TGTGCCAGCAGCTTACTCCCAGCGGGAGGGCACGAGACCCAGTACTTC. It encodes CASSLLPAGGHETQYF. Supplemented by reference TRBV7-9 and TRBJ2-5, the full variable domain reads DTGVSQNPRHKITKRGQNVTFRCDPISEHNRLYWYRQTLGQGPEFLTYFQNEAQLEKSRLLSDRFSAERPKGSFSTLEIQRTEQGDSAMYLCASSLLPAGGHETQYFGPGTRLLVL.

This chain links TRBV27 with TRBJ2-1, with 13 bases matching TRBD2. This CDR3 is built from 15 residues. Germline-derived CDR1 and CDR2 are MNHEY and SMNVEV (reference sequence). V shed 3 bases, J shed 9 bases, and the junction held 5 bases outside the gene matches. CDR3 DNA: TGTGCCAGCAGTTTTGGACTAGCGGGAGTCAGTGAGCAGTTCTTC. Residues: CASSFGLAGVSEQFF.

The genes are TRBV9 and TRBJ2-1; possible D gene TRBD2, 5 bases. The CDR3 length is 14 residues. The germline CDR1 and CDR2 sequences are SGDLS and YYNGEE. Trimming took 0 bases from V and 3 from J, leaving 7 bases between them. The CDR3 loop is CASSVGAGYNEQFF. As DNA, the CDR3 is TGTGCCAGCAGCGTAGGGGCGGGCTACAATGAGCAGTTCTTC.

This clone was seen a handful of times. The DNA for the CDR3 is TGTGCCAGCAGTTCACGACAGGCTGAAGCTTTCTTT. This translates into CASSSRQAEAFF. The chain employs TRBV28 and TRBJ1-1; D is perhaps TRBD1 (6 bases). The V end was cut by 4 bases, the J end by 6 bases, with 9 bases between. There are 12 residues in the CDR3. Germline CDR1 is MDHEN and CDR2 is SYDVKM.

V and J are TRBV6-1 and TRBJ1-5; weak D call: TRBD1 (5 bases). Looked up from germline, CDR1 is MNHNS and CDR2 is SASEGT. V lost 2 bases and J lost 9, with 14 bases in between. The CDR3 sequence is 14 residues long. The CDR3 reads CASSEQGPSAPQHF. CDR3 in DNA: TGTGCCAGCAGTGAACAGGGTCCGAGTGCGCCCCAGCATTTT.

There are a few counts of this clone. V and J are TRBV27 and TRBJ1-5; possible D gene TRBD1, 6 bases. This CDR3 region has 14 residues. Germline CDR1 reads MNHEY; CDR2 reads SMNVEV (reference sequence). Trimming left V 5 bases short and J 1 base short, with 9 bases between. The CDR3 sequence: CASSQGQSNQPQHF. The CDR3 nucleotides read TGTGCCAGCAGTCAAGGACAGAGCAATCAGCCCCAGCATTTT.

The CDR3 reads CASSPGQRYEQYF. In nucleotides, the CDR3 is TGTGCCAGTAGTCCCGGACAGAGATACGAGCAGTACTTC. This sequence joins TRBV19 and TRBJ2-7, with a possible D match to TRBD1 (6 bases). The CDR3 sequence is 13 residues long. Germline CDR1 and CDR2: LNHDA and SQIVND (reference sequence). The V gene lost 5 bases and the J gene lost 4 bases, with 12 bases spanning the gap.

The J gene is TRBJ2-2, the V gene TRBV7-2, with D perhaps matching TRBD2 (5 bases). V dropped 5 bases and J dropped 5 bases, with 15 bases sitting between them. The CDR3 runs 15 residues. Per the germline V gene, CDR1 is SGHTA and CDR2 is FQGNSA. The CDR3, as DNA: TGTGCCAGCAGCCCTCAACCGGGAATAACCGGGGAGCTGTTTTTT. Translating it yields CASSPQPGITGELFF.

The chain couples TRBV6-6 to TRBJ2-7; 9 nucleotides align to TRBD1. The V gene end was trimmed by 2 bases and the J gene end by 2 bases; junction bases not matched to a gene: 4. The CDR3 has 15 residues. Germline V CDR1 and CDR2: MNHNY, SVGAGI (reference sequence). The CDR3 DNA reads TGTGCCAGCAGTTACGTGGGACAGGGACCCTACGAGCAGTACTTC. Residues: CASSYVGQGPYEQYF.

This clone was picked up one time. J is TRBJ2-3 and V is TRBV5-4; D possibly corresponds to TRBD2 (6 bases). The length of the CDR3 is 15 residues. V lost 1 base and J 0 bases, leaving 9 bases between the germline ends. Per germline, CDR1 SGHNT and CDR2 YYREEE (reference sequence). The CDR3 here is CASSLSGTSTDTQYF. DNA of the CDR3: TGTGCCAGCAGCTTGTCCGGGACTAGCACAGATACGCAGTATTTT.

The chain uses TRBV5-4 and TRBJ2-1; D gene unclear. Germline values: CDR1 SGHNT, CDR2 YYREEE (reference sequence). The CDR3 loop spans 15 amino acids. Trimming left V 0 bases short and J 1 base short, with 8 bases between. CDR3 sequence: CASSLDAVSYNEQFF. The DNA for the CDR3 is TGTGCCAGCAGCTTGGACGCGGTTTCCTACAATGAGCAGTTCTTC.

The chain couples TRBV28 to TRBJ1-4; D is perhaps TRBD1 (6 bases). CDR1 is MDHEN and CDR2 is SYDVKM in the germline V gene. The V and J ends lost 6 bases and 4 bases respectively, with 15 bases between them. The CDR3 has 15 amino acids. This CDR3 reads CASSPGGAGNEKLFF. CDR3 nucleotides: TGTGCCAGCAGCCCCGGGGGGGCGGGTAATGAAAAACTGTTTTTT.

This chain connects TRBV19 to TRBJ2-3; 9 bases are a match to TRBD2. The CDR3 has 15 residues. Looked up from germline, CDR1 is LNHDA and CDR2 is SQIVND (reference sequence). J gave up 4 bases and V 3 bases, and 5 bases lay outside the gene matches. CDR3 DNA sequence: TGTGCCAGTAGTATCCCTAGCGGGAACGCAGATACGCAGTATTTT. It translates to CASSIPSGNADTQYF.